The 4 T cell receptor beta chains in this list originate from one sample, sequenced in a study of blood T cell repertoires in COVID-19. Measured with immunoSEQ multiplex PCR; TCRdb has only the in-frame clones, and not every one. The table shows 250,000 or so clones, with 86% occurring only once. The material sequenced was peripheral blood. The receptors here all came from a man aged 35-49 years with active or convalescent COVID-19.

The chain couples TRBV6-5 to TRBJ2-3; the match to TRBD2 covers 8 bases. The V segment lost 1 base and the J segment 2 bases; nucleotides outside the gene matches: 2. The CDR3 contains 15 residues. The V gene's germline CDR1 is MNHEY and CDR2 SVGAGI. This CDR3 reads CASSYLAGNTDTQYF. DNA for the CDR3: TGTGCCAGCAGTTACTTAGCGGGGAACACAGATACGCAGTATTTT.

The CDR3 DNA reads TGTGCCAGCAGCTTGGACGGGGGAGCCAAAAACATTCAGTACTTC. Translated: CASSLDGGAKNIQYF. The rearrangement joins TRBV5-4 to TRBJ2-4; D possibly corresponds to TRBD2 (6 bases). The CDR3 is 15 residues long. Germline CDR1 reads SGHNT; CDR2 reads YYREEE (reference sequence). V was clipped by 0 bases and J by 0 bases, with 7 bases between them.

CDR3 DNA sequence: TGCAGCGTTGTTGGGACAGAGAACTATGGCTACACCTTC. Translation: CSVVGTENYGYTF. The chain joins TRBV29-1 to TRBJ1-2, with 7 bases lining up with TRBD1. This CDR3 has 13 residues. The V gene's germline CDR1 is SQVTM and CDR2 ANQGSEA. V lost 4 bases, J lost 2 bases, and 4 bases stayed unmatched.

This clone has a handful of counts. V gene TRBV13 combines with J gene TRBJ2-5; 9 nucleotides line up with TRBD1. Per the germline V gene, CDR1 is PRHDT and CDR2 is FYEKMQ (reference sequence). The CDR3 is 15 amino acids. V shed 5 bases, J shed 4 bases, and the junction held 8 bases outside the gene matches. As DNA, the CDR3 is TGTGCCAGCAGCGCCCGACAGGGGGTGGGAGAGACCCAGTACTTC. As protein: CASSARQGVGETQYF.